Here is one TCR beta chain with its context. This entry comes from a study of blood T cell repertoires in COVID-19. Study background: Acute-phase and convalescent COVID-19 samples originated in the United States, Italy and Spain. The analysed material was cDNA or gDNA that came from T cells, B-cell-depleted T cells, or PBMCs.

V lost 7 bases and J lost 4; bases outside the gene matches: 1. The CDR3 spans 12 residues. From germline, CDR1 is SGHRS and CDR2 YFSETQ. Under the authors' procedure: Using reference gene primer amplification, nucleated cell counts were estimated. Method: immunoSEQ multiplex PCR; TCRdb's copy keeps in-frame clones and lacks some. The V and J calls and clone size were taken over from that table, and D and trimming were inferred from the DNA. The sample includes about 60,000 clones, more than 65% of them seen just once. This chain connects TRBV5-1 to TRBJ1-1; 10 bases map to TRBD1. The origin of this receptor is a human donor in a cohort sampled during active COVID-19. The material sequenced was peripheral blood. The CDR3 loop reads CASGTGATEAFF. Here the CDR3 DNA reads TGCGCCAGCGGGACAGGGGCCACTGAAGCTTTCTTT.